In this sample, the clone carrying this T cell receptor (beta chain) turned up once. The identical CDR3 is also encoded by other nucleotide sequences in the sample. The data were taken from a study of blood T cell repertoires in COVID-19. Study in general: The samples span acute and convalescent COVID-19 from the United States, Italy and Spain. T cells, B-cell-depleted T cells, or PBMCs supplied cDNA or gDNA.

Trimming stripped 1 base from V and 10 bases from J, with 5 bases between. The CDR3 length is 11 residues. Germline CDR1 is MDHEN and CDR2 is SYDVKM. In the original analysis: Reference gene primers were amplified, and this amplification served to estimate nucleated cell counts. TCRdb's copy holds only in-frame clones and misses some; the assay was immunoSEQ multiplex PCR. That table supplies the V and J calls and clone size; D and trimming were determined from the DNA. The profile covers 150,000 to 200,000 clones, with 79% appearing a single time and 15% to 20% taken by the ten largest. Sample: peripheral blood. The V gene is TRBV28, the J gene TRBJ2-1; D gene unclear. The receptor was derived from a man aged 60 to 69 with active or convalescent COVID-19. The CDR3 protein is CASSLLREQFF. The CDR3, as DNA: TGTGCCAGCAGTTTATTGCGGGAGCAGTTCTTC.